The clone carrying this T cell receptor (beta chain) was seen repeatedly, ten times or more. As yet, its antigen is unknown. Amplification of TCR beta CDR3 regions used RNA as the template. An initial round of RT-PCR targeting the TCR CDR3 relied on the HTBI primer set. TCRdb itself ran the multiplex PCR reads through MiXCR, one entry per CDR3 protein. Seen here are a few hundred thousand distinct CDR3 sequences, more than 15% observed once, and the top ten hold about 7%. Between the trimmed V and J ends, which lost 8 bases and 5 bases, there was a span of 15 bases. The CDR3 totals 12 residues. Per the germline V gene, CDR1 is DFQATT and CDR2 is SNEGSKA (reference sequence). The sample originates from a study of T cells in Graves' hyperthyroidism and ophthalmopathy. General study findings and limits: Blood samples included most of the expanded thyroid clonotypes exceeding 0.001.

The sequencing sample was made of blood. J is TRBJ2-5 and V is TRBV20-1, with a weak D call TRBD1 (5 bases). The source of this sequence is a young woman with Graves' hyperthyroidism. This CDR3 is CSSQTVGETQYF. In DNA, the CDR3 is TGCAGTTCTCAGACAGTGGGGGAGACCCAGTACTTC.